Below are 9 T cell receptor beta chains sequenced from a single sample in a study of lymphopenia after photon versus proton radiotherapy. Sequenced by immunoSEQ multiplex PCR; TCRdb stores in-frame clones only, minus some. The sample lists approximately 150,000 clones, approximately 86% occurring once. The sample was peripheral blood, taken from a patient treated with photon-based radiotherapy. The receptors shown here come from a man aged 50-60 years with gastric cancer.

This clone was detected a few times. The chain employs TRBV18 and TRBJ2-7; D may correspond to TRBD1 or TRBD2 (5 bases each). From germline, CDR1 is KGHSH and CDR2 LQKENI. Trimming stripped 0 bases from V and 2 bases from J, with 5 bases between. The CDR3 is made up of 13 amino acids. In nucleotides, the CDR3 is TGTGCCAGCTCACCACCGGGGGCCTACGAGCAGTACTTC. It encodes CASSPPGAYEQYF.

CDR3 protein: CATGQGAYEQYF. CDR3 in DNA: TGTGCCACCGGACAGGGGGCCTACGAGCAGTACTTC. This chain connects TRBV6-1 to TRBJ2-7; 10 bases agree with TRBD1. The V segment lost 10 bases and the J segment 2 bases; nucleotides outside the gene matches: 2. The CDR3 runs to 12 residues. Germline assignment: CDR1 MNHNS and CDR2 SASEGT.

V usage is TRBV4-1 and J usage is TRBJ2-3; 8 bases line up with TRBD1. After removal of 3 bases from V and 10 bases from J, the junction contained 6 bases not matched to a gene. The germline gives CDR1 MGHRA, CDR2 YSYEKL. This CDR3 is 13 amino acids long. In DNA, the CDR3 is TGCGCCAGCAGCCAGCCGGGACAGGTTCCGCAGTATTTT. It specifies CASSQPGQVPQYF.

This sequence joins TRBV7-2 and TRBJ2-3; the match to TRBD1 covers 7 bases. CDR1 and CDR2 from the germline V gene are SGHTA and FQGNSA. V shed 1 base, J shed 1 base, and the junction held 11 bases outside the gene matches. The CDR3 spans 18 residues. CDR3 nucleotides: TGTGCCAGCAGCTTAGGGCCCCATACAGGGGATGGCACAGATACGCAGTATTTT. This sequence encodes CASSLGPHTGDGTDTQYF. Based on the CDR3 plus reference TRBV7-2 and TRBJ2-3, the full variable domain is GAGVSQSPSNKVTEKGKDVELRCDPISGHTALYWYRQSLGQGLEFLIYFQGNSAPDKSGLPSDRFSAERTGGSVSTLTIQRTQQEDSAVYLCASSLGPHTGDGTDTQYFGPGTRLTVL.

The V and J genes are TRBV11-2 and TRBJ2-7, with TRBD1 matching over 7 bases. Germline CDR1 and CDR2: SGHAT and FQNNGV. This CDR3 has 16 residues. V lost 0 bases, J lost 5 bases, and 10 bases stayed unmatched. The CDR3 bases are TGTGCCAGCAGCTTAGAAAACCAGCTAGGGGGCCACGAGCAGTACTTC. Protein product: CASSLENQLGGHEQYF.

The V and J genes are TRBV18 and TRBJ1-2; TRBD1 might be the D (6 bases). Trimming left V 6 bases short and J 1 base short, with 18 bases between. The germline V gene encodes CDR1 KGHSH and CDR2 LQKENI. The CDR3 totals 16 residues. The CDR3 DNA is TGTGCCAGCTCTCAAGCCCGGGACATATATAACTATGGCTACACCTTC. Amino acid sequence: CASSQARDIYNYGYTF.

The genes are TRBV29-1 and TRBJ2-7, with TRBD2 matching over 10 bases. The CDR3 is 15 amino acids. In germline, CDR1 is SQVTM, CDR2 ANQGSEA. Germline trimming cut 2 bases from V and 4 bases from J; bases unmatched to any gene: 8. Here the CDR3 reads CSVETRASGSYEQYF. CDR3 sequence (DNA): TGCAGCGTTGAAACCCGTGCTAGCGGGAGTTACGAGCAGTACTTC.

The chain combines TRBV4-1 with TRBJ2-1; 10 bases fit TRBD2. Germline V gives CDR1 MGHRA, CDR2 YSYEKL. V trimming: 0 bases; J trimming: 2 bases; junction bases outside the gene matches: 4. CDR3 length equals 17 residues. CDR3 sequence (DNA): TGCGCCAGCAGCCAAGAGGGGCTAGCGGGAGCCTACAATGAGCAGTTCTTC. Amino acids: CASSQEGLAGAYNEQFF.

The V gene is TRBV5-1, the J gene TRBJ1-1, with a weak D call TRBD1 (5 bases). With 1 base removed from V and 1 base from J, the gap between germline ends came to 14 bases. The CDR3 sequence is 16 residues long. The germline CDR1 and CDR2 sequences are SGHRS and YFSETQ. This chain's CDR3 is CASSLSAGLRNTEAFF. The CDR3 DNA sequence: TGCGCCAGCAGCTTGTCCGCAGGGCTGAGGAACACTGAAGCTTTCTTT.